These 16 T cell receptor beta chains came from one sample sequenced in a study of OX40 agonist ivuxolimab in advanced cancers. The method was immunoSEQ multiplex PCR; TCRdb's version includes in-frame clones alone and lacks a portion of them. Counted here are roughly 70,000 clones, about nine tenths occurring once; the ten biggest clones make up 0.4% to 0.55%. The source was CD4+ or CD8+ T cells sorted from blood, collected in a trial of the OX40 agonist ivuxolimab. Receptors originate from an adult with an advanced solid tumor such as melanoma, head and neck, liver or kidney cancer.

This chain joins TRBV10-3 and TRBJ1-2; the match to TRBD1 covers 8 bases. The V gene end was trimmed by 3 bases and the J gene end by 6 bases; junction bases not matched to a gene: 12. Per germline, CDR1 ENHRY and CDR2 SYGVKD. The CDR3 spans 16 residues. In DNA form, the CDR3 reads TGTGCCATCAGTGACGTTAATGACAGGGGCGAAGATGGCTACACCTTC. Its protein product is CAISDVNDRGEDGYTF.

The V gene is TRBV9, the J gene TRBJ2-7; 11 bases align to TRBD2. The CDR3 has 15 amino acids. J lost 4 bases, V lost 3 bases, and 6 bases had no gene match. The germline V gene has CDR1 SGDLS and CDR2 YYNGEE. The CDR3 DNA follows: TGTGCCAGCAGCGCCACCGGGACTAGCGGTTACGAGCAGTACTTC. This gives the protein CASSATGTSGYEQYF.

V is TRBV6-1 and J is TRBJ1-2; D unresolved. V was cut by 1 base and J by 4 bases, with 16 bases left in between. Per the germline V gene, CDR1 is MNHNS and CDR2 is SASEGT. The CDR3 loop spans 16 amino acids. CDR3 region: CASSEGNSIGVYGYTF. The DNA of the CDR3 is TGTGCCAGCAGTGAAGGCAATTCAATCGGCGTCTATGGCTACACCTTC.

This chain uses TRBV7-8 with TRBJ2-2, with 12 positions matching TRBD2. The CDR3 contains 16 residues. The germline CDR1 and CDR2 sequences are SGHVS and FQNEAQ. J gave up 3 bases and V 5 bases, and 4 bases lay outside the gene matches. Written as DNA, the CDR3 is TGTGCCAGCAGCCCCCTAGCGGGGGGGGACACCGGGGAGCTGTTTTTT. Translation gives CASSPLAGGDTGELFF.

The CDR3 reads CASSDRAPVAGVTDTQYF. The CDR3 coding sequence is TGTGCCAGCAGTGACCGAGCCCCCGTAGCGGGAGTGACAGATACGCAGTATTTT. The V call is TRBV6-1, the J call TRBJ2-3; 9 nucleotides agree with TRBD2. Trimming cost V 3 bases and J 3 bases; bases outside gene matches: 13. The CDR3 sequence is 18 residues long. The germline CDR1 and CDR2 sequences are MNHNS and SASEGT.

The chain employs TRBV5-1 and TRBJ2-2; unclear D gene. The CDR3 is made up of 12 amino acids. The germline gives CDR1 SGHRS, CDR2 YFSETQ. Trimming removed 0 bases from V and 7 bases from J, with 4 bases in between. The CDR3 reads CASSLAGGELFF. As DNA, the CDR3 is TGCGCCAGCAGCTTGGCGGGCGGGGAGCTGTTTTTT.

The gene calls are TRBV20-1 and TRBJ2-2; tentatively, D is TRBD2 (5 bases). V lost 6 bases to trimming and J lost 6 bases, with 8 bases between them. CDR3 length equals 11 residues. Germline-derived CDR1 and CDR2 are DFQATT and SNEGSKA (reference sequence). CDR3 residues: CSAYGAGELFF. In nucleotides, the CDR3 is TGCAGTGCGTACGGGGCCGGGGAGCTGTTTTTT.

The CDR3 DNA follows: TGTGCCACCAGCAGTCTAGGGTCAGGTCTCAACACCGGGGAGCTGTTTTTT. This translates into CATSSLGSGLNTGELFF. The V and J genes are TRBV15 and TRBJ2-2; the D is unclear. CDR1 is LNHNV and CDR2 is YYDKDF in the germline V gene (reference sequence). V lost 3 bases and J 2 bases, leaving 16 bases between the germline ends. CDR3 length: 17 amino acids.

The V and J genes are TRBV9 and TRBJ2-3; D perhaps matches TRBD1 (5 bases). Germline lookup yields CDR1 SGDLS and CDR2 YYNGEE. The V end lost 4 bases, the J end lost 5 bases, and 14 bases lay between the germline ends. This CDR3 comprises 14 residues. CDR3 region: CASSPRWGGDTQYF. DNA for the CDR3: TGTGCCAGCAGCCCTCGTTGGGGCGGAGATACGCAGTATTTT.

The genes are TRBV15 and TRBJ2-3, with D unclear. V was shortened by 3 bases and J by 4 bases, with 8 bases between the two germline ends. The CDR3 has 13 amino acids. Germline V lookup: CDR1 LNHNV, CDR2 YYDKDF (reference sequence). The CDR3 region is CATSSGPPDTQYF. Here the CDR3 DNA reads TGTGCCACCAGCAGTGGACCCCCAGATACGCAGTATTTT.

J is TRBJ1-4 and V is TRBV2, with 7 nucleotides matching TRBD1. The CDR3 has 14 amino acids. Germline V gene lookup returns CDR1 SNHLY and CDR2 FYNNEI. V shed 4 bases, J shed 8 bases, and the junction held 7 bases outside the gene matches. The DNA for the CDR3 is TGTGCCAGCAGTGGGGACAGTTTATCGGAAAAACTGTTTTTT. Its translation is CASSGDSLSEKLFF.

The chain employs TRBV5-1 and TRBJ2-7; the D gene is possibly TRBD2 (6 bases). The CDR3 covers 15 residues. CDR1 is SGHRS, CDR2 YFSETQ, per germline. Trimming took off 4 bases at V and 0 bases at J, with 14 bases between the two ends. CDR3 protein: CASSVLGGSSYEQYF. Here the CDR3 DNA reads TGCGCCAGCAGCGTATTGGGGGGAAGCTCCTACGAGCAGTACTTC.

The V gene is TRBV25-1, the J gene TRBJ1-2; D remains unclear. The germline V gene has CDR1 MGHDK and CDR2 SYGVNS. CDR3 length equals 13 residues. V was trimmed by 3 bases and J by 4 bases, leaving 9 bases between them. The CDR3 sequence: CASSEGNGYGYTF. The CDR3 region has the DNA TGTGCCAGCAGTGAGGGTAATGGCTATGGCTACACCTTC.

This sequence joins TRBV11-2 and TRBJ2-4; TRBD2 is a possible D gene (5 bases). The ends were cut back, 5 bases at V and 6 bases at J, with 14 bases in the middle. Germline V CDR1 and CDR2: SGHAT, FQNNGV. The CDR3 has 14 residues. CDR3 sequence reads: CASSLAGGSNIQYF. Here the CDR3 DNA reads TGTGCCAGCAGCCTGGCGGGTGGATCAAACATTCAGTACTTC. Using reference TRBV11-2 and TRBJ2-4 for the parts outside the CDR3, the full variable domain is EAGVAQSPRYKIIEKRQSVAFWCNPISGHATLYWYQQILGQGPKLLIQFQNNGVVDDSQLPKDRFSAERLKGVDSTLKIQPAKLEDSAVYLCASSLAGGSNIQYFGAGTRLSVL.

The chain has TRBV5-8 and TRBJ1-2; 12 nucleotides align to TRBD1. The CDR3 is made up of 15 amino acids. The J segment lost 8 bases and the V segment lost 6 bases, leaving 11 bases of the junction unmatched. Germline-derived CDR1 and CDR2 are SGHTS and YDEGEE. Written as DNA, the CDR3 is TGTGCCAGCAACGAAGCCGGGACAGGGGGCAGGGGCTACACCTTC. Translation gives CASNEAGTGGRGYTF.

A single count supports this clone. In nucleotides, the CDR3 is TGTGCCAGCAGCCTTGCGGGGGTCCGGGAAAAACTGTTTTTT. Protein sequence: CASSLAGVREKLFF. The rearrangement joins TRBV28 to TRBJ1-4, with D possibly matching TRBD1 (5 bases). The germline V gene has CDR1 MDHEN and CDR2 SYDVKM. There are 14 residues in the CDR3. V lost 6 bases and J lost 8, with 16 bases in between.